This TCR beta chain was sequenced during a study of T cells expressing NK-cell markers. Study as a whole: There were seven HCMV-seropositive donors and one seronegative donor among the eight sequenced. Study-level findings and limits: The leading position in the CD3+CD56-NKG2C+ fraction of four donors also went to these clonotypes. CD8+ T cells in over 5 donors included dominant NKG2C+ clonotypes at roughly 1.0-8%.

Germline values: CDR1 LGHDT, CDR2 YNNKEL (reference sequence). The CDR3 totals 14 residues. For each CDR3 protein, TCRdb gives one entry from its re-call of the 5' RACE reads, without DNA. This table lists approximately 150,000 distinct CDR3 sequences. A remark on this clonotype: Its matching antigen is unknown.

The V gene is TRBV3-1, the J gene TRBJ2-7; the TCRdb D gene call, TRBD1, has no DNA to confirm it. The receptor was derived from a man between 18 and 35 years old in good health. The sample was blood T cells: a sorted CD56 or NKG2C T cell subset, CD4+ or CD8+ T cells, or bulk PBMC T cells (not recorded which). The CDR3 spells CASSQRQGGYEQYF.